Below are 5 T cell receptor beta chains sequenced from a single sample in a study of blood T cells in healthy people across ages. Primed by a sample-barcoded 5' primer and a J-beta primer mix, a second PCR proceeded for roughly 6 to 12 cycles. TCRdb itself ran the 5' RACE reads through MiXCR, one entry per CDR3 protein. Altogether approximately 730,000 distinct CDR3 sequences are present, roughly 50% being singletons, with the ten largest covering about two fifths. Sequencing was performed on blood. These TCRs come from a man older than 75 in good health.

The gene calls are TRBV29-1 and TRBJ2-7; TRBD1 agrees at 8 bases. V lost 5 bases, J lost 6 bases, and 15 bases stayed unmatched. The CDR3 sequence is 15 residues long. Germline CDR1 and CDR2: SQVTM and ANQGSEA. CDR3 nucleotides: TGCAGCGTTTCAACCGGGGCCAGGGGGCTTAGCGAGCAGTACTTC. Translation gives CSVSTGARGLSEQYF.

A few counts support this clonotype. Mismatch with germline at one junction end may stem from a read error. CDR3 in DNA: TGTGCTAGCAGCTTCGGGACAGCTTACAATGAGCAGTTCTTC. Translation gives CASSFGTAYNEQFF. This rearrangement joins TRBV7-7 to TRBJ2-1, with TRBD1 matching over 7 bases. The V gene's germline CDR1 is SSHAT and CDR2 FNYEAQ (reference sequence). The CDR3 has 14 residues.

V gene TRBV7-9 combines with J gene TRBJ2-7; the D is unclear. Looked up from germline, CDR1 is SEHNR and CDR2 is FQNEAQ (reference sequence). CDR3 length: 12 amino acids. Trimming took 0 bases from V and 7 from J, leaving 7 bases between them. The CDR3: CASSLARREQYF. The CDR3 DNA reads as TGTGCCAGCAGCTTAGCGAGGCGGGAGCAGTACTTC. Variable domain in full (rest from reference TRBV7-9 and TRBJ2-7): DTGVSQNPRHKITKRGQNVTFRCDPISEHNRLYWYRQTLGQGPEFLTYFQNEAQLEKSRLLSDRFSAERPKGSFSTLEIQRTEQGDSAMYLCASSLARREQYFGPGTRLTVT.

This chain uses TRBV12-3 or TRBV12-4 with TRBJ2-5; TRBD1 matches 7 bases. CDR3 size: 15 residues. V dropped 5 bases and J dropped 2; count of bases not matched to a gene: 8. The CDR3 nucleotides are TGTGCCAGCAGTCGCCCGGGACAGAAACAAGAGACCCAGTACTTC. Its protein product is CASSRPGQKQETQYF.

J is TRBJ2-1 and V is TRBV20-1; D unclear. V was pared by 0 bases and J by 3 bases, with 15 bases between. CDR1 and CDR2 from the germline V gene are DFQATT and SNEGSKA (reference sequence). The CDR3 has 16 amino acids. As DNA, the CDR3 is TGCAGTGCTAGAGATATTGCGGCAAGCTACTACAATGAGCAGTTCTTC. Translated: CSARDIAASYYNEQFF.